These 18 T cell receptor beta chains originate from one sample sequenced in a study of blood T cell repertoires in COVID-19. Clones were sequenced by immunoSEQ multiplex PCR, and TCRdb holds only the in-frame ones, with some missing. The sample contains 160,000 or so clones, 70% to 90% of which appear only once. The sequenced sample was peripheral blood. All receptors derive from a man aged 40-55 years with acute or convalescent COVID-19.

The DNA for the CDR3 is TGTGCCAGCAGCCAAATTCCCTCGGGAATGAACACTGAAGCTTTCTTT. Amino acid sequence: CASSQIPSGMNTEAFF. V and J are TRBV3-1 (or the pseudogene TRBV3-2) and TRBJ1-1; no firm D call. The CDR3 loop spans 16 amino acids. V lost 2 bases and J lost 0, with 13 bases in between. The V gene's germline CDR1 is LGHDT and CDR2 YNNKEL (reference sequence).

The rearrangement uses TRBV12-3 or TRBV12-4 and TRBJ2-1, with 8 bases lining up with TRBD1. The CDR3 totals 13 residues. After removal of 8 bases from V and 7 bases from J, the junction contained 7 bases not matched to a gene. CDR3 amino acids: CASWQGAANEQFF. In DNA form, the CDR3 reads TGTGCCAGCTGGCAGGGGGCAGCGAATGAGCAGTTCTTC.

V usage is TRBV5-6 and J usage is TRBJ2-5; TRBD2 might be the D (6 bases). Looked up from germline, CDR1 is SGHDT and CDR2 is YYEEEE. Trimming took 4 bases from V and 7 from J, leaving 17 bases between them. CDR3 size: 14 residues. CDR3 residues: CASSPEGTPATQYF. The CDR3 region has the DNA TGTGCCAGCAGCCCGGAGGGGACCCCCGCGACCCAGTACTTC.

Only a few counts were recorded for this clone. This chain's CDR3 is CASRSGQSYSGYTF. The CDR3 region has the DNA TGTGCCAGCAGATCTGGACAGTCCTATTCTGGCTACACCTTC. V gene TRBV6-5 combines with J gene TRBJ1-2; tentatively, D is TRBD1 (6 bases). The CDR3 length is 14 residues. The V gene's germline CDR1 is MNHEY and CDR2 SVGAGI. V was clipped by 6 bases and J by 7 bases, with 18 bases between them.

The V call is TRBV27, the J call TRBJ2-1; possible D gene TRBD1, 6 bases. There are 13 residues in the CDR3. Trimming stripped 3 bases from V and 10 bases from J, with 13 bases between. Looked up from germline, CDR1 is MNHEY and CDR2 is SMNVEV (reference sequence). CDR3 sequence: CASSFGQGYEQFF. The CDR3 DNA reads TGTGCCAGCAGTTTTGGGCAGGGGTACGAGCAGTTCTTC.

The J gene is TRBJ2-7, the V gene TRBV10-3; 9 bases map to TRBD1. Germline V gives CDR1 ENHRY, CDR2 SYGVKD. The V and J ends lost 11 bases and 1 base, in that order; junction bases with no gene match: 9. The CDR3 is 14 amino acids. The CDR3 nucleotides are TGTGCCTCCATGACAGGGGGGAAATCCTACGAGCAGTACTTC. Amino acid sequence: CASMTGGKSYEQYF.

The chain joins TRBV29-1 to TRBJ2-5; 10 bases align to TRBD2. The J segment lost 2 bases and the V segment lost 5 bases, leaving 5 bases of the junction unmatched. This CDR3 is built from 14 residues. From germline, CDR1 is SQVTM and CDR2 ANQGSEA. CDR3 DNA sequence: TGCAGCGTTTCAGTAGCGGGGGGACAAGAGACCCAGTACTTC. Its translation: CSVSVAGGQETQYF. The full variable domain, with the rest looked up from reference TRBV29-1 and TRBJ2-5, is SAVISQKPSRDICQRGTSLTIQCQVDSQVTMMFWYRQQPGQSLTLIATANQGSEATYESGFVIDKFPISRPNLTFSTLTVSNMSPEDSSIYLCSVSVAGGQETQYFGPGTRLLVL.

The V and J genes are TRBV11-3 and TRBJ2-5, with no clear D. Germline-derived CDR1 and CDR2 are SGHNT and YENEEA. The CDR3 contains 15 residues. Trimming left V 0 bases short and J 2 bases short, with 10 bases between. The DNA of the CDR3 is TGTGCCAGCAGCTTAGATGGGCAGCAACAAGAGACCCAGTACTTC. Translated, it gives CASSLDGQQQETQYF.

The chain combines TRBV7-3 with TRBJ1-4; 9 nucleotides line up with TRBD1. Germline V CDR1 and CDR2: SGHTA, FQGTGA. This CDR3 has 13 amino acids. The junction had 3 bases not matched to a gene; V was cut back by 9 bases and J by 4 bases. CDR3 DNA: TGTGCCAGGGGGACAGGGTTTAATGAAAAACTGTTTTTT. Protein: CARGTGFNEKLFF.

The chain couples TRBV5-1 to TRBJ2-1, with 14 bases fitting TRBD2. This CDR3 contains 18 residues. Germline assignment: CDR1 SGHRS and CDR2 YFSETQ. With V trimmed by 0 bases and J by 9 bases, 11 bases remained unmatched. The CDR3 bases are TGCGCCAGCAGCTTGGTAGCCGGGACTAGCGGGGGTGGGAGTGAGCAGTTCTTC. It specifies CASSLVAGTSGGGSEQFF. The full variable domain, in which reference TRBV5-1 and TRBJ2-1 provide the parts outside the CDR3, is KAGVTQTPRYLIKTRGQQVTLSCSPISGHRSVSWYQQTPGQGLQFLFEYFSETQRNKGNFPGRFSGRQFSNSRSEMNVSTLELGDSALYLCASSLVAGTSGGGSEQFFGPGTRLTVL.

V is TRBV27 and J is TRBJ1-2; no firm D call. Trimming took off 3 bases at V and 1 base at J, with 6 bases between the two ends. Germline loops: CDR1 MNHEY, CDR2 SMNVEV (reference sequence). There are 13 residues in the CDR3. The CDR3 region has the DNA TGTGCCAGCAGTTTTTCGGTTAACTATGGCTACACCTTC. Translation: CASSFSVNYGYTF.

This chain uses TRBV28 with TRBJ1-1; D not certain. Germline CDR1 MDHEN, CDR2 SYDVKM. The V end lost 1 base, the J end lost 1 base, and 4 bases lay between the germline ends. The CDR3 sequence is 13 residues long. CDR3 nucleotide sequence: TGTGCCAGCAGTTTATCAGGGAACACTGAAGCTTTCTTT. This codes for CASSLSGNTEAFF.

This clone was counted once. CDR3 region: CASSPLGEAPSYF. The CDR3 region has the DNA TGCGCCAGCAGCCCGTTGGGGGAGGCTCCGAGTTACTTC. This chain links TRBV4-1 with TRBJ2-7; possibly TRBD2 for D (6 bases). CDR3 length: 13 amino acids. From germline, CDR1 is MGHRA and CDR2 YSYEKL. The V and J ends lost 4 bases and 13 bases respectively, with 20 bases between them.

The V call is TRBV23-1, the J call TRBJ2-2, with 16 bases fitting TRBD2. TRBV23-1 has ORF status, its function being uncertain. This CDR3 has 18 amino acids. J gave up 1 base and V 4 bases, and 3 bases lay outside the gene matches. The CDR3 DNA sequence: TGCGCCAGCAGTCCGGGACTAGCGGGGGGGGTGAACACCGGGGAGCTGTTTTTT. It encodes CASSPGLAGGVNTGELFF.

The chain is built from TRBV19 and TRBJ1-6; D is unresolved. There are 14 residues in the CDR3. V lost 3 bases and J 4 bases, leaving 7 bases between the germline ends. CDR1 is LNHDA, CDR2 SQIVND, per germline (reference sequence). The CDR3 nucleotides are TGTGCCAGTAGTATGGCGGAGTATAATTCACCCCTCCACTTT. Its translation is CASSMAEYNSPLHF.

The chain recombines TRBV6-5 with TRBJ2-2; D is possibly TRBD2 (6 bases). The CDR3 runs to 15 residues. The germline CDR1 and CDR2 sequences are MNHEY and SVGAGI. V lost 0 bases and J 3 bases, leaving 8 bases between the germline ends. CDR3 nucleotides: TGTGCCAGCAGTTACTCGAGGGACTACACCGGGGAGCTGTTTTTT. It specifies CASSYSRDYTGELFF.

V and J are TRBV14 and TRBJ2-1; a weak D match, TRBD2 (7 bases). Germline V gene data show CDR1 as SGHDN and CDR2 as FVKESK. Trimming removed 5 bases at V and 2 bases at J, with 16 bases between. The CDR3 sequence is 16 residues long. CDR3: CASSGKGGGTYNEQFF. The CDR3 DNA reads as TGTGCCAGCAGCGGTAAAGGGGGGGGTACCTACAATGAGCAGTTCTTC.

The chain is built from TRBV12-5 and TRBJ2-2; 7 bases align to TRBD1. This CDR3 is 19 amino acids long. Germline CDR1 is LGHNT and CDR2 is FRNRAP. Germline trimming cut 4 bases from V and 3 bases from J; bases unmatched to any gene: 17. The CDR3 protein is CASGSTPTKITGDTGELFF. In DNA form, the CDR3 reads TGTGCTAGTGGTTCCACACCCACTAAGATTACAGGGGACACCGGGGAGCTGTTTTTT.